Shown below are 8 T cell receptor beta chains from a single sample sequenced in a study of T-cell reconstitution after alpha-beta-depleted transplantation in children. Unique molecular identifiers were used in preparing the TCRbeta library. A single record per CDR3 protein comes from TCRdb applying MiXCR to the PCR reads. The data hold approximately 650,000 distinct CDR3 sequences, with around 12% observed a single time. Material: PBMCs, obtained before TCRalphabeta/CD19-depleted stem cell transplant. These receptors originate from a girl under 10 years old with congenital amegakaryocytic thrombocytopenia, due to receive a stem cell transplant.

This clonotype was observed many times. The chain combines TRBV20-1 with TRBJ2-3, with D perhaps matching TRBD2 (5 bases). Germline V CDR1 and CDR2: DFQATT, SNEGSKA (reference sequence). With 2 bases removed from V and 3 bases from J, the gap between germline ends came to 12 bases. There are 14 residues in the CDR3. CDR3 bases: TGCAGTGCTAGAATAGCGCCTAGAACAGATACGCAGTATTTT. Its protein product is CSARIAPRTDTQYF.

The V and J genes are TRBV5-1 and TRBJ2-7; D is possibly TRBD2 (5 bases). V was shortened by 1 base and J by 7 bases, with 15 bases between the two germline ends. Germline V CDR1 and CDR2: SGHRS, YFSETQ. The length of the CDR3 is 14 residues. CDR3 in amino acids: CASSLYEGSREQYF. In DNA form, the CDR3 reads TGCGCCAGCAGCTTGTACGAGGGCTCGCGGGAGCAGTACTTC. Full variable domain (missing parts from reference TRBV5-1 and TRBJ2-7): KAGVTQTPRYLIKTRGQQVTLSCSPISGHRSVSWYQQTPGQGLQFLFEYFSETQRNKGNFPGRFSGRQFSNSRSEMNVSTLELGDSALYLCASSLYEGSREQYFGPGTRLTVT.

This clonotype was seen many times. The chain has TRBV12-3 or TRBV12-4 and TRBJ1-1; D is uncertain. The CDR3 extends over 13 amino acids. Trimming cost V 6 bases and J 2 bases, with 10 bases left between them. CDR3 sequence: CASRLARNTEAFF. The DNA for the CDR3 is TGTGCCAGCAGGCTGGCCCGAAACACTGAAGCTTTCTTT.

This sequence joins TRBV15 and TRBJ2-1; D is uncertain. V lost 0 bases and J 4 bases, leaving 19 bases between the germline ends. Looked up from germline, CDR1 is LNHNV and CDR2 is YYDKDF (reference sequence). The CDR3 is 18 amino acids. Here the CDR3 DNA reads TGTGCCACCAGCAGAGATTACCCTCTCGACCGAAGGTACAATGAGCAGTTCTTC. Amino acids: CATSRDYPLDRRYNEQFF.

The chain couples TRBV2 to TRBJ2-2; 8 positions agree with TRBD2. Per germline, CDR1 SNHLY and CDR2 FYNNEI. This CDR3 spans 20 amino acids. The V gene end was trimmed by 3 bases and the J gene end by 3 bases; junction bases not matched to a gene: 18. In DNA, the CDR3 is TGTGCCAGCAGTGAGCCCTCATCGGTAGCGGGACCCGGGGACACCGGGGAGCTGTTTTTT. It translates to CASSEPSSVAGPGDTGELFF.

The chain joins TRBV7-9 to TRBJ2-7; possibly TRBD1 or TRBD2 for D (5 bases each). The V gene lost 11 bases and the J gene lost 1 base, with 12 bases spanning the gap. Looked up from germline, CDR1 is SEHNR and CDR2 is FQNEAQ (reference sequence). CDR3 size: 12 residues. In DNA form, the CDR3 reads TGTGCCGTAGAGAGGGGATCCTACGAGCAGTACTTC. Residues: CAVERGSYEQYF.

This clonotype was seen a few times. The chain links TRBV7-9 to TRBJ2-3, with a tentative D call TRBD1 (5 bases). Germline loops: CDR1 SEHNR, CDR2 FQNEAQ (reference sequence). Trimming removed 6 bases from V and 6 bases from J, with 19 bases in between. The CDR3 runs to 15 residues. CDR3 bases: TGTGCCAGCAGTCCACCTTGGGCAGGGATGGATACGCAGTATTTT. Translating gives CASSPPWAGMDTQYF.

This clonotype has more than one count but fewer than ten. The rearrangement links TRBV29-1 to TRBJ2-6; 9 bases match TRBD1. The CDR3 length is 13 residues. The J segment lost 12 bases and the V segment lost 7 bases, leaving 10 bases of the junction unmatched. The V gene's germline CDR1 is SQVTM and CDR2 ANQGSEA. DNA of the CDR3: TGCAGCGCCCGGGACAGGGCTAGCTTCGTCCTGACTTTC. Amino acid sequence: CSARDRASFVLTF.